Below are 23 T cell receptor beta chains sequenced from a single sample in a study of regulatory T cells in long-lasting Graves disease. Both iRepertoire HTBI primers and Arm-PCR of CDR3 regions were used to build the TCR beta libraries. TCRdb re-analysed the multiplex PCR reads in MiXCR, keeping a single row per CDR3 protein. This sample has fewer than 450,000 distinct CDR3 sequences, with 20% to 25% found just once. Stated time point: persistent/refractory GD, antithyroid drugs over 5 years with positive TRAb. Generation of the TCR library employed RNA extracted from PBMCs. The material sequenced was peripheral blood mononuclear cells (PBMCs), taken when the disease was refractory, from a patient treated with antithyroid drugs. The receptors shown here come from a female donor with Graves disease.

This clonotype was seen more than once but under ten times. The V gene is TRBV19, the J gene TRBJ1-2; the match to TRBD1 covers 9 bases. V shed 7 bases and J 7 bases; nucleotides not matched to a gene: 4. Germline CDR1 LNHDA, CDR2 SQIVND (reference sequence). The CDR3 has 12 amino acids. CDR3 in DNA: TGTGCCAGTATCACGACAGGGGGTGGCTACACCTTC. It encodes CASITTGGGYTF.

The chain is built from TRBV5-5 and TRBJ1-1, with D unclear. The germline V and J ends were trimmed by 1 base and 5 bases, with 12 bases remaining between them. The germline V gene encodes CDR1 SGHKS and CDR2 YYEKEE (reference sequence). The CDR3 totals 14 residues. In DNA, the CDR3 is TGTGCCAGCAGCTTGAATTTTAGAGGGACTGAAGCTTTCTTT. This gives the protein CASSLNFRGTEAFF.

This chain uses TRBV18 with TRBJ2-7; D might be TRBD1 (6 bases). With 6 bases removed from V and 2 bases from J, the gap between germline ends came to 17 bases. The CDR3 has 15 residues. Per the germline V gene, CDR1 is KGHSH and CDR2 is LQKENI. The CDR3 region is CASSPRTDRTYEQYF. In DNA, the CDR3 is TGTGCCAGCTCGCCTCGGACGGACAGAACCTACGAGCAGTACTTC.

This clonotype was counted ten times or more. The junction departs from germline at one end; a sequencing error may be responsible. V and J are TRBV6-5 and TRBJ1-2; D possibly corresponds to TRBD1 (6 bases). From germline, CDR1 is MNHEY and CDR2 SVGAGI. The CDR3 has 15 amino acids. The CDR3 DNA reads TGTGCCAGCAGTGACTCGACAGGATCGAGCTATGGCTACACCTTC. The encoded protein is CASSDSTGSSYGYTF.

As for this clonotype: An end of the junction differs from the germline gene, which may be a read error. V gene TRBV7-7 combines with J gene TRBJ2-5; TRBD2 aligns across 10 bases. Germline CDR1 reads SSHAT; CDR2 reads FNYEAQ (reference sequence). The CDR3 is made up of 15 amino acids. In DNA form, the CDR3 reads TGTGCTAGCAGCTTAGGGACTAGCGTCAAAGAGACCCAGTACTTC. Translating gives CASSLGTSVKETQYF.

This clonotype was counted ten times or more. The rearrangement uses TRBV27 and TRBJ2-7; 11 nucleotides align to TRBD2. From germline, CDR1 is MNHEY and CDR2 SMNVEV (reference sequence). CDR3 length equals 14 residues. V dropped 6 bases and J dropped 5; count of bases not matched to a gene: 6. This chain's CDR3 is CASRVAGGPHEQYF. The CDR3 DNA reads as TGTGCCAGCAGGGTAGCGGGAGGGCCCCACGAGCAGTACTTC.

This clonotype has a handful of counts. The V call is TRBV7-9, the J call TRBJ1-1; D gene unclear. The CDR3 loop spans 14 amino acids. The V gene lost 1 base and the J gene lost 7 bases, with 13 bases spanning the gap. CDR1 is SEHNR and CDR2 is FQNEAQ in the germline V gene (reference sequence). This chain's CDR3 is CASSLGNSRIEAFF. The CDR3 bases are TGTGCCAGCAGCTTAGGAAACAGTCGGATTGAAGCTTTCTTT.

This clonotype was seen many times. The chain links TRBV15 to TRBJ2-6; D gene uncertain. The CDR3 has 15 amino acids. Germline V gene data show CDR1 as LNHNV and CDR2 as YYDKDF (reference sequence). Trimming stripped 0 bases from V and 1 base from J, with 4 bases between. CDR3 sequence reads: CATSRDGSGANVLTF. The CDR3 DNA is TGTGCCACCAGCAGAGATGGGTCTGGGGCCAACGTCCTGACTTTC.

This clonotype was picked up a small number of times. The V gene is TRBV12-3 or TRBV12-4, the J gene TRBJ1-1, with D maybe TRBD1 (5 bases). The CDR3 extends over 14 amino acids. Trimming shortened V by 6 bases and J by 4 bases, and 15 bases separated the two germline ends. In DNA, the CDR3 is TGTGCCAGCAGCACGTTGGGGGGGTCCACTGAAGCTTTCTTT. Translating gives CASSTLGGSTEAFF.

The genes are TRBV19 and TRBJ1-5; D gene uncertain. The CDR3 totals 15 residues. V was clipped by 7 bases and J by 0 bases, with 13 bases between them. From germline, CDR1 is LNHDA and CDR2 SQIVND (reference sequence). As DNA, the CDR3 is TGTGCCAGTACCGTCGGGCCCGATAGCAATCAGCCCCAGCATTTT. Protein: CASTVGPDSNQPQHF.

J is TRBJ2-7 and V is TRBV29-1, with a tentative D call TRBD1 (5 bases). The CDR3 extends over 13 amino acids. Germline V gene data show CDR1 as SQVTM and CDR2 as ANQGSEA. With 3 bases removed from V and 1 base from J, the gap between germline ends came to 10 bases. CDR3 sequence reads: CSVETDRSYEQYF. CDR3 nucleotide sequence: TGCAGCGTTGAGACTGACAGATCCTACGAGCAGTACTTC.

This clonotype was counted ten times or more. The V and J genes are TRBV5-1 and TRBJ1-5; 11 bases align to TRBD1. Per germline, CDR1 SGHRS and CDR2 YFSETQ. The CDR3 has 14 residues. The V segment lost 4 bases and the J segment 6 bases; nucleotides outside the gene matches: 3. The CDR3 is CASSPGQGGQPQHF. CDR3 coding DNA: TGCGCCAGCAGCCCGGGACAGGGGGGTCAGCCCCAGCATTTT.

J is TRBJ1-4 and V is TRBV10-3, with D possibly matching TRBD1 (5 bases). In germline, CDR1 is ENHRY, CDR2 SYGVKD. The V end lost 0 bases, the J end lost 2 bases, and 13 bases lay between the germline ends. The CDR3 totals 17 residues. CDR3 nucleotide sequence: TGTGCCATCAGTGAGTCGAAGGGATCAGGGACTAATGAAAAACTGTTTTTT. Amino acids: CAISESKGSGTNEKLFF.

The CDR3 nucleotides are TGTGCCAGCAGCTTATCCCCAGGGAGATTTGGCTACACCTTC. Translated, it gives CASSLSPGRFGYTF. This chain links TRBV7-9 with TRBJ1-2, with D perhaps TRBD1 (5 bases). Germline CDR1 SEHNR, CDR2 FQNEAQ (reference sequence). The CDR3 contains 14 residues. Deletions cut 2 bases from V and 7 bases from J, with 14 bases between.

This clonotype was observed a few times. This sequence joins TRBV19 and TRBJ2-5; D perhaps matches TRBD2 (6 bases). CDR1 and CDR2 from the germline V gene are LNHDA and SQIVND (reference sequence). There are 16 residues in the CDR3. The V end was cut by 6 bases, the J end by 5 bases, with 22 bases between. CDR3 sequence reads: CASRPRPGPGGETQYF. The CDR3 region has the DNA TGTGCCAGTAGACCTCGCCCCGGTCCTGGGGGGGAGACCCAGTACTTC. Looking up the rest from reference TRBV19 and TRBJ2-5 gives the full variable domain: DGGITQSPKYLFRKEGQNVTLSCEQNLNHDAMYWYRQDPGQGLRLIYYSQIVNDFQKGDIAEGYSVSREKKESFPLTVTSAQKNPTAFYLCASRPRPGPGGETQYFGPGTRLLVL.

This clonotype has at least ten counts. The V and J genes are TRBV20-1 and TRBJ1-2; D gene unclear. This CDR3 spans 12 amino acids. The V gene's germline CDR1 is DFQATT and CDR2 SNEGSKA (reference sequence). V gave up 6 bases and J gave up 2 bases, with 10 bases separating them. This CDR3 is CSARSVNYGYTF. In nucleotides, the CDR3 is TGCAGTGCGAGATCGGTAAACTATGGCTACACCTTC.

The sample holds many counts of this clonotype. V gene TRBV7-2 combines with J gene TRBJ2-5; a weak D match, TRBD1 (6 bases). CDR3 length: 13 amino acids. V was trimmed by 5 bases and J by 5 bases, leaving 12 bases between them. In germline, CDR1 is SGHTA, CDR2 FQGNSA. The chain's CDR3 is CASSAGVWETQYF. As DNA, the CDR3 is TGTGCCAGCAGCGCAGGGGTGTGGGAGACCCAGTACTTC.

This clonotype came up a few times. This chain connects TRBV30 to TRBJ2-2; no clear D. Per germline, CDR1 GTSNPN and CDR2 SVGIG (reference sequence). The V and J ends lost 2 bases and 4 bases respectively, with 8 bases between them. CDR3 length equals 13 residues. The CDR3 DNA sequence: TGTGCCTGGAGTTTCCGAGGCACCGGGGAGCTGTTTTTT. Protein product: CAWSFRGTGELFF.

This clonotype came up many times. V usage is TRBV28 and J usage is TRBJ2-5; 8 positions match TRBD1. Trimming at V came to 5 bases and at J to 2 bases, leaving 19 bases not matched to a gene. The CDR3 length is 19 residues. Germline V lookup: CDR1 MDHEN, CDR2 SYDVKM. The CDR3 protein is CASSAPGQVLFGIQETQYF. The CDR3 DNA reads TGTGCCAGCAGTGCACCGGGACAGGTTCTTTTTGGGATACAAGAGACCCAGTACTTC.

This clonotype has a count of ten or more. The rearrangement links TRBV2 to TRBJ1-2; maybe TRBD1 (5 bases). Trimming removed 4 bases from V and 4 bases from J, with 13 bases in between. CDR3 length: 14 amino acids. In germline, CDR1 is SNHLY, CDR2 FYNNEI. The CDR3 is CASSVKTGAYGYTF. CDR3 DNA: TGTGCCAGCAGTGTTAAAACAGGAGCCTATGGCTACACCTTC.

The chain employs TRBV27 and TRBJ2-2; D gene uncertain. The germline V gene encodes CDR1 MNHEY and CDR2 SMNVEV (reference sequence). Trimming removed 4 bases at V and 6 bases at J, with 9 bases between. This CDR3 has 13 residues. CDR3 residues: CASSYAPAGELFF. The CDR3 DNA follows: TGTGCCAGCAGTTACGCCCCGGCCGGGGAGCTGTTTTTT.

V and J are TRBV2 and TRBJ2-2, with 11 nucleotides matching TRBD2. Germline assignment: CDR1 SNHLY and CDR2 FYNNEI. J was trimmed by 4 bases and V by 6 bases; bases with no gene match: 1. This CDR3 is built from 14 residues. The CDR3 protein is CASRLAGATGELFF. The DNA for the CDR3 is TGTGCCAGCAGACTAGCGGGAGCCACCGGGGAGCTGTTTTTT.

A note on this clonotype: This could be a read error, since a much larger clone is one nucleotide away. The chain is built from TRBV28 and TRBJ1-1, with 8 bases identical to TRBD1. The CDR3 covers 13 residues. With 10 bases clipped from V and 1 base from J, the junction kept 5 bases outside the gene matches. From germline, CDR1 is MDHEN and CDR2 SYDVKM. CDR3 protein: CAIRQGKNTEAFF. For the CDR3, the DNA is TGTGCCATCCGACAGGGGAAGAACACTGAAGCTTTCTTT.